The clone carrying this T cell receptor (beta chain) came up once. This specimen comes from a study of glioma-infiltrating T cells after dendritic cell vaccination. Study information: Patients received autologous tumor lysate-pulsed dendritic cell vaccination between about 2003 and 2013.

Time point noted: after dendritic cell vaccination, including at tumor progression/relapse. Only patients with spare fresh-frozen tumor and over two years of follow-up were included. The CDR3 has 13 residues. The ends were cut back, 5 bases at V and 0 bases at J, with 7 bases in the middle. Germline assignment: CDR1 SGHTA and CDR2 FQGTGA. Up to roughly 2 ug genomic DNA was used for TCRB CDR3 amplification. Method: immunoSEQ multiplex PCR; TCRdb's copy keeps in-frame clones and lacks some. The sample consists of 100,000 or so clones, almost 90% of them appearing once. The receptor was derived from a human donor with glioblastoma. This chain uses TRBV7-3 with TRBJ1-1; D unresolved. The material was blood, obtained after dendritic cell vaccination. CDR3 residues: CASSPRMNTEAFF. In DNA form, the CDR3 reads TGTGCCAGCAGCCCGCGGATGAACACTGAAGCTTTCTTT. Full variable domain (remainder filled in from reference TRBV7-3 and TRBJ1-1): GAGVSQTPSNKVTEKGKYVELRCDPISGHTALYWYRQSLGQGPEFLIYFQGTGAADDSGLPNDRFFAVRPEGSVSTLKIQRTERGDSAVYLCASSPRMNTEAFFGQGTRLTVV.